The clone carrying this T cell receptor beta chain was counted ten times or more. Its target is unknown. cDNA molecules carried unique molecular identifiers, and template switching added a universal primer site. TCRdb re-analysed the 5' RACE reads in MiXCR, keeping a single row per CDR3 protein. Here the sample spans around 160,000 distinct CDR3 sequences, 3.5% being singletons. These data are taken from a study of identical twins. Study-wide results and caveats: Twin pairs' shared out-of-frame alpha sequences were enriched in low generation probability. Reduced insertions were recorded for abundant cord blood beta clonotypes, with no such pattern in memory repertoires. There was more out-of-frame TCR alpha sharing in monozygotic twins than models estimated.

The CDR3 extends over 11 amino acids. The germline gives CDR1 MNHNY, CDR2 SVGAGI (reference sequence). Between the trimmed V and J ends, which lost 8 bases and 5 bases, there was a span of 9 bases. Specimen: memory T cells sorted from blood. The chain uses TRBV6-6 and TRBJ1-1; the D is unclear. The sequence was collected from a man between 18 and 29 years old in good health. CDR3 in DNA: TGTGCCAGCCTCATCGTAACTGAAGCTTTCTTT. Residues: CASLIVTEAFF.